Given below is one T cell receptor beta chain in context. Assay: immunoSEQ multiplex PCR; the TCRdb copy retains only in-frame clones and omits some. The repertoire consists of over 200,000 clones, with around 90% occurring once and the leading ten covering around 3.7%. Participants reported their clinical history, and cohort assignment relied on those reports. The data stem from a study of blood T cell repertoires in COVID-19. Germline CDR1 reads MGHRA; CDR2 reads YSYEKL. The junction had 6 bases not matched to a gene; V was cut back by 2 bases and J by 4 bases. This CDR3 is 15 amino acids long. Sequenced: PBMCs or T cells enriched from blood (not recorded which). This chain links TRBV4-1 with TRBJ1-2, with 8 bases lining up with TRBD1. This receptor was taken from a woman under 40 who had been exposed to COVID-19. The CDR3 coding sequence is TGCGCCAGCAGCCAAAACCCCGGGACAGGCTATGGCTACACCTTC. Encoded protein: CASSQNPGTGYGYTF.